The 11 T cell receptor beta chains in this list originate from one sample, sequenced in a study of blood T cell repertoires in COVID-19. The protocol was immunoSEQ multiplex PCR, while the TCRdb copy is restricted to in-frame clones and leaves out a portion. The table lists some 230,000 clones, around 82% of them singletons. Sequenced sample: peripheral blood. These receptors came from a woman aged 55 to 70 with acute or convalescent COVID-19.

The rearrangement links TRBV18 to TRBJ2-1; a weak D match, TRBD1 (6 bases). CDR1 is KGHSH and CDR2 is LQKENI in the germline V gene. The V end lost 4 bases, the J end lost 5 bases, and 12 bases lay between the germline ends. The CDR3 totals 14 residues. The CDR3 DNA follows: TGTGCCAGCTCACTCCAGCGACAGGACAATGAGCAGTTCTTC. Translation gives CASSLQRQDNEQFF. The full variable domain, in which reference TRBV18 and TRBJ2-1 provide the parts outside the CDR3, is NAGVMQNPRHLVRRRGQEARLRCSPMKGHSHVYWYRQLPEEGLKFMVYLQKENIIDESGMPKERFSAEFPKEGPSILRIQQVVRGDSAAYFCASSLQRQDNEQFFGPGTRLTVL.

Notes on this clone: One junction end disagrees with the germline gene, perhaps due to a read error. The chain links TRBV10-2 to TRBJ2-2, with 7 bases fitting TRBD2. The germline V gene encodes CDR1 WSHSY and CDR2 SAAADI. This CDR3 is built from 16 residues. CDR3 residues: CASNEWAGDHTGELFF. In nucleotides, the CDR3 is TGCGCCAGCAATGAGTGGGCGGGGGACCACACCGGGGAGCTGTTTTTT.

This chain uses TRBV5-6 with TRBJ1-2; a possible D gene is TRBD1 (6 bases). The V gene lost 4 bases and the J gene lost 2 bases, with 9 bases spanning the gap. The CDR3 sequence is 13 residues long. CDR1 is SGHDT and CDR2 is YYEEEE in the germline V gene. The CDR3 DNA is TGTGCCAGCAGCCTCCAGGGGAACTATGGCTACACCTTC. Amino acids: CASSLQGNYGYTF.

The rearrangement joins TRBV24-1 to TRBJ2-1, with no clear D. V was pared by 5 bases and J by 8 bases, with 15 bases between. Germline CDR1 reads KGHDR; CDR2 reads SFDVKD. There are 14 residues in the CDR3. CDR3 in DNA: TGTGCCACCAGTGCCCCGGTAGCCCCCTATGAGCAGTTCTTC. Translated: CATSAPVAPYEQFF.

There are a few counts of this clone. The rearrangement links TRBV5-6 to TRBJ1-2; D gene unclear. CDR1 and CDR2 from the germline V gene are SGHDT and YYEEEE. This CDR3 has 17 amino acids. V gave up 2 bases and J gave up 4 bases, with 21 bases separating them. CDR3 sequence (DNA): TGTGCCAGCAGCTTCCTACTAGACCCCCTTATATTCTATGGCTACACCTTC. It translates to CASSFLLDPLIFYGYTF.

The chain links TRBV6-5 to TRBJ1-1; D might be TRBD1 (5 bases). CDR1 MNHEY and CDR2 SVGAGI come from the germline V gene. The CDR3 is 14 residues long. V lost 3 bases and J 5 bases, leaving 13 bases between the germline ends. The CDR3 DNA reads TGTGCCAGCAGTTATCAAGCAGGGAGGACTGAAGCTTTCTTT. Translating gives CASSYQAGRTEAFF.

The count of this clone is one. V and J are TRBV28 and TRBJ1-1; D call uncertain. The CDR3 has 13 amino acids. CDR1 MDHEN and CDR2 SYDVKM come from the germline V gene. V was shortened by 5 bases and J by 8 bases, with 15 bases between the two germline ends. The CDR3, as DNA: TGTGCCAGCAGTCCTACACGGGATACGGAAGCTTTCTTT. Translated: CASSPTRDTEAFF.

The rearrangement joins TRBV2 to TRBJ1-6; D not certain. Trimming cost V 7 bases and J 6 bases, with 10 bases left between them. Germline V gene sequence: CDR1 SNHLY, CDR2 FYNNEI. This CDR3 contains 13 residues. The CDR3 DNA is TGTGCCAGCATGCCCATCAGTAATTCACCCCTCCACTTT. It yields the protein CASMPISNSPLHF. Full variable domain (missing parts from reference TRBV2 and TRBJ1-6): EPEVTQTPSHQVTQMGQEVILRCVPISNHLYFYWYRQILGQKVEFLVSFYNNEISEKSEIFDDQFSVERPDGSNFTLKIRSTKLEDSAMYFCASMPISNSPLHFGNGTRLTVT.

This clone has at least ten counts. CDR3 sequence (DNA): TGTGCCAGCAGCCAGGCAGGGGGGATACACGAGCAGTACTTC. Translated: CASSQAGGIHEQYF. The gene calls are TRBV3-1 (or the pseudogene TRBV3-2) and TRBJ2-7, with D possibly being TRBD1 (7 bases). The V end was cut by 3 bases, the J end by 5 bases, with 14 bases between. Germline assignment: CDR1 LGHDT and CDR2 YNNKEL (reference sequence). This CDR3 has 14 residues.

In the case of this clone: This specimen includes other DNA sequences encoding the same CDR3. The chain carries TRBV15 and TRBJ1-5; a possible D gene is TRBD1 (5 bases). Germline loops: CDR1 LNHNV, CDR2 YYDKDF (reference sequence). This CDR3 region has 15 residues. Trimming pared 0 bases from V and 2 bases from J, leaving 8 bases between. CDR3 DNA: TGTGCCACCAGCAGAGATCCGGGGGGCAATCAGCCCCAGCATTTT. Protein: CATSRDPGGNQPQHF.

CDR3 loop: CASSQDLPGLAGGYEQFF. The CDR3 DNA is TGCGCCAGCAGCCAAGATCTCCCGGGACTAGCGGGGGGGTATGAGCAGTTCTTC. The chain joins TRBV4-1 to TRBJ2-1; 16 bases map to TRBD2. The CDR3 runs 18 residues. The J segment lost 8 bases and the V segment lost 0 bases, leaving 7 bases of the junction unmatched. Germline CDR1 MGHRA, CDR2 YSYEKL.